This entry lists 21 T cell receptor beta chains sequenced from one sample in a study of blood T cell repertoires in COVID-19. Measured with immunoSEQ multiplex PCR; TCRdb has only the in-frame clones, and not every one. The sample consists of approximately 350,000 clones, about 88% of them appearing once. Material for sequencing was peripheral blood. These receptors all come from a woman aged 65 to 85 with COVID-19, enrolled during active disease.

The genes are TRBV7-9 and TRBJ1-5; TRBD1 aligns across 10 bases. Germline trimming cut 4 bases from V and 3 bases from J; bases unmatched to any gene: 3. Germline CDR1 reads SEHNR; CDR2 reads FQNEAQ (reference sequence). The CDR3 extends over 15 amino acids. CDR3 sequence: CASSSGQGNNQPQHF. The CDR3 DNA reads as TGTGCCAGCAGCTCGGGACAGGGGAACAATCAGCCCCAGCATTTT. Full variable domain (rest looked up from reference TRBV7-9 and TRBJ1-5): DTGVSQNPRHKITKRGQNVTFRCDPISEHNRLYWYRQTLGQGPEFLTYFQNEAQLEKSRLLSDRFSAERPKGSFSTLEIQRTEQGDSAMYLCASSSGQGNNQPQHFGDGTRLSIL.

The chain joins TRBV21-1 to TRBJ1-1; the table calls TRBD1, which could not be checked here. TRBV21-1 is marked as a pseudogene. This CDR3 has 14 amino acids. CDR3 residues: CASPRGTRNTEAFF. In DNA, the CDR3 is TGTGCCAGCCCGAGGGGGACACGGAACACTGAAGCTTTCTTT.

The chain joins TRBV19 to TRBJ1-2; no definite D call. CDR3 length equals 14 residues. V was trimmed by 2 bases and J by 6 bases, leaving 13 bases between them. Germline CDR1 and CDR2: LNHDA and SQIVND (reference sequence). The DNA for the CDR3 is TGTGCCAGTAGTATAACTCGGGGAGGAGATGGCTACACCTTC. It translates to CASSITRGGDGYTF.

The V call is TRBV7-9, the J call TRBJ2-2; maybe TRBD1 (6 bases). There are 13 residues in the CDR3. Germline assignment: CDR1 SEHNR and CDR2 FQNEAQ (reference sequence). The V gene lost 6 bases and the J gene lost 5 bases, with 10 bases spanning the gap. The CDR3 coding sequence is TGTGCCAGCAGTGAAGGGGGAACCGGGGAGCTGTTTTTT. Its translation: CASSEGGTGELFF.

This clone showed up just once. The chain is built from TRBV5-8 and TRBJ2-1, with 12 bases fitting TRBD1. Germline CDR1 reads SGHTS; CDR2 reads YDEGEE. The J segment lost 8 bases and the V segment lost 4 bases, leaving 7 bases of the junction unmatched. The CDR3 runs 15 residues. The CDR3 here is CASSLGQGAQDEQFF. CDR3 bases: TGTGCCAGCAGCCTGGGACAGGGGGCGCAGGATGAGCAGTTCTTC.

This clone turned up a few times. The chain couples TRBV29-1 to TRBJ1-2, with D tentatively TRBD1 (5 bases). V lost 1 base, J lost 3 bases, and 12 bases lay in between. The CDR3 totals 14 residues. Germline CDR1 SQVTM, CDR2 ANQGSEA. In nucleotides, the CDR3 is TGCAGCGTTGAAGTCTCCAGGGTGCACTATGGCTACACCTTC. It translates to CSVEVSRVHYGYTF.

The chain recombines TRBV5-1 with TRBJ2-7; a weak D match, TRBD2 (6 bases). The ends were cut back, 1 base at V and 6 bases at J, with 14 bases in the middle. Germline loops: CDR1 SGHRS, CDR2 YFSETQ. CDR3 length: 14 amino acids. The CDR3 bases are TGCGCCAGCAGCTTGTATGGGGTGGGGGGCGAGCAGTACTTC. It translates to CASSLYGVGGEQYF.

The genes are TRBV6-5 and TRBJ1-1, with TRBD1 identical over 8 bases. The CDR3 covers 13 residues. CDR1 MNHEY and CDR2 SVGAGI come from the germline V gene. V shed 6 bases, J shed 5 bases, and the junction held 5 bases outside the gene matches. The CDR3 here is CASRDRERTEAFF. As DNA, the CDR3 is TGTGCCAGCAGGGACAGGGAAAGGACTGAAGCTTTCTTT.

The V and J genes are TRBV9 and TRBJ2-3, with D perhaps TRBD2 (5 bases). V gave up 0 bases and J gave up 5 bases, with 13 bases separating them. CDR1 is SGDLS and CDR2 is YYNGEE in the germline V gene. This CDR3 has 15 residues. CDR3 in amino acids: CASSVGGSAGDTQYF. Written as DNA, the CDR3 is TGTGCCAGCAGCGTAGGAGGGTCAGCAGGAGATACGCAGTATTTT. The variable domain in full, completed from reference TRBV9 and TRBJ2-3, reads DSGVTQTPKHLITATGQRVTLRCSPRSGDLSVYWYQQSLDQGLQFLIQYYNGEERAKGNILERFSAQQFPDLHSELNLSSLELGDSALYFCASSVGGSAGDTQYFGPGTRLTVL.

CDR3 residues: CASSYDGSLAAGEQYF. The CDR3 bases are TGTGCCAGCAGTTATGACGGTAGCCTAGCAGCGGGTGAGCAGTACTTC. V and J are TRBV6-5 and TRBJ2-7; tentatively, D is TRBD2 (6 bases). The CDR3 extends over 16 amino acids. The germline V gene has CDR1 MNHEY and CDR2 SVGAGI. V was trimmed by 3 bases and J by 7 bases, leaving 22 bases between them.

CDR3: CASSLGQLSGNTIYF. The CDR3 bases are TGTGCCAGCAGCCTGGGACAGCTATCTGGAAACACCATATATTTT. The chain recombines TRBV28 with TRBJ1-3; 7 nucleotides agree with TRBD1. The CDR3 spans 15 residues. Losses at the gene ends were 6 bases for V and 1 base for J; bases not matched to a gene: 6. Germline-derived CDR1 and CDR2 are MDHEN and SYDVKM.

The rearrangement joins TRBV5-4 to TRBJ1-3; possibly TRBD1 for D (6 bases). With 5 bases removed from V and 4 bases from J, the gap between germline ends came to 19 bases. Germline V gene lookup returns CDR1 SGHNT and CDR2 YYREEE (reference sequence). There are 16 residues in the CDR3. The CDR3 loop is CASSIIGGATGNTIYF. The CDR3 coding sequence is TGTGCCAGCAGTATAATAGGGGGGGCAACAGGAAACACCATATATTTT.

The chain links TRBV2 to TRBJ2-1, with a weak D call TRBD2 (6 bases). The CDR3 sequence is 16 residues long. Germline assignment: CDR1 SNHLY and CDR2 FYNNEI. V lost 6 bases, J lost 3 bases, and 18 bases lay in between. CDR3 loop: CASRAGRGVNYNEQFF. The DNA for the CDR3 is TGTGCCAGCAGAGCAGGGCGCGGGGTCAACTACAATGAGCAGTTCTTC.

The chain joins TRBV27 to TRBJ1-2; D is unclear. V lost 1 base and J 1 base, leaving 10 bases between the germline ends. The CDR3 has 15 residues. Germline assignment: CDR1 MNHEY and CDR2 SMNVEV (reference sequence). Here the CDR3 reads CASSLLASLNYGYTF. Written as DNA, the CDR3 is TGTGCCAGCAGTTTATTAGCCAGCCTTAACTATGGCTACACCTTC.

CDR3 in DNA: TGTGCTAGTGGTTCCTTTGATGAGGGGGCGAAGGACACTGAAGCTTTCTTT. Translated, it gives CASGSFDEGAKDTEAFF. The chain joins TRBV12-5 to TRBJ1-1, with 7 bases matching TRBD1. CDR1 is LGHNT and CDR2 is FRNRAP in the germline V gene. The CDR3 runs 17 residues. The junction had 14 bases not matched to a gene; V was cut back by 4 bases and J by 3 bases.

The chain is built from TRBV2 and TRBJ1-1; TRBD1 matches at 9 bases. V lost 1 base to trimming and J lost 3 bases; unmatched junction nucleotides: 3. Germline-derived CDR1 and CDR2 are SNHLY and FYNNEI. CDR3 length equals 15 residues. The CDR3 reads CASSEEGTGYTEAFF. The CDR3 region has the DNA TGTGCCAGCAGTGAAGAAGGGACAGGGTACACTGAAGCTTTCTTT.

V gene TRBV5-4 combines with J gene TRBJ2-5, with a weak D call TRBD2 (6 bases). This CDR3 contains 14 residues. Trimming left V 0 bases short and J 2 bases short, with 8 bases between. The germline V gene encodes CDR1 SGHNT and CDR2 YYREEE (reference sequence). For the CDR3, the DNA is TGTGCCAGCAGCTTGGAGGCGGGGCAAGAGACCCAGTACTTC. Its protein product is CASSLEAGQETQYF.

The chain recombines TRBV5-5 with TRBJ2-7, with D tentatively TRBD1 (5 bases). V was pared by 6 bases and J by 1 base, with 14 bases between. Germline V gene sequence: CDR1 SGHKS, CDR2 YYEKEE (reference sequence). The CDR3 spans 14 residues. The CDR3: CASTPWGLSYEQYF. CDR3 bases: TGTGCCAGCACCCCTTGGGGCCTTTCCTACGAGCAGTACTTC.

The V gene is TRBV9, the J gene TRBJ2-1, with 11 bases fitting TRBD2. Unmatched junction bases numbered 8, after V lost 5 bases and J lost 4 bases. Germline lookup yields CDR1 SGDLS and CDR2 YYNGEE. The CDR3 is 16 amino acids. The CDR3 reads CASSAPIAGGYNEQFF. The DNA for the CDR3 is TGTGCCAGCAGTGCTCCGATAGCGGGGGGGTACAATGAGCAGTTCTTC.

The sample holds one count of this clone. The V and J genes are TRBV25-1 and TRBJ1-1; no clear D gene. The V and J ends lost 5 bases and 3 bases respectively, with 16 bases between them. The CDR3 has 15 residues. CDR1 is MGHDK, CDR2 SYGVNS, per germline. CDR3 region: CASSTPRGGDTEAFF. The CDR3 bases are TGTGCCAGCAGTACTCCACGGGGTGGAGACACTGAAGCTTTCTTT.

V usage is TRBV7-2 and J usage is TRBJ2-2; perhaps TRBD2 as D (7 bases). V lost 5 bases, J lost 0 bases, and 13 bases lay in between. The CDR3 runs 16 residues. Germline V gene lookup returns CDR1 SGHTA and CDR2 FQGNSA. CDR3 protein: CASSPVGGPNTGELFF. In nucleotides, the CDR3 is TGTGCCAGCAGCCCCGTCGGGGGGCCGAACACCGGGGAGCTGTTTTTT.